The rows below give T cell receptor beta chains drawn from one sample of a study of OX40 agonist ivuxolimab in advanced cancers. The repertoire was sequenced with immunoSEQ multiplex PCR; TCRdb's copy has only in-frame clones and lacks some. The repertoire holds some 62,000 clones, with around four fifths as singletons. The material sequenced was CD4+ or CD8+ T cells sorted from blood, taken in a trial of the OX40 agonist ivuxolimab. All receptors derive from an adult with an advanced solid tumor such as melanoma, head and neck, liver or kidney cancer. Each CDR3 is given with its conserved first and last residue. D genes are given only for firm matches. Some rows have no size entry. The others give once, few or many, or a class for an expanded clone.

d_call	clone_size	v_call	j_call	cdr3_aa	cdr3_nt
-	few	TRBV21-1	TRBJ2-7	CASRLSRKAGGTDYEQYF	TGTGCCAGCAGACTCAGCCGGAAGGCGGGAGGCACGGACTACGAGCAGTACTTC
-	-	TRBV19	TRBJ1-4	CASSIYGTGEKLFF	TGTGCCAGTAGTATATACGGTACAGGTGAAAAACTGTTTTTT
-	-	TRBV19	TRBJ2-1	CASTDPGAYNEQFF	TGTGCCAGTACCGACCCCGGGGCCTACAATGAGCAGTTCTTC
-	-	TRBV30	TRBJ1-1	CAWTTQAAMNTEAFF	TGTGCCTGGACTACCCAGGCGGCGATGAACACTGAAGCTTTCTTT
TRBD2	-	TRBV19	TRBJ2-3	CASALPGRTQYF	TGTGCCAGCGCCCTCCCCGGGAGGACGCAGTATTTT
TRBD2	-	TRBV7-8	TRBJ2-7	CASSPLLNAGGPGQYF	TGTGCCAGCAGCCCCCTGCTTAATGCGGGAGGGCCCGGGCAGTACTTC
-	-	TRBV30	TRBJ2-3	CAWSSLDYTQYF	TGTGCCTGGAGTTCGCTTGACTATACGCAGTATTTT
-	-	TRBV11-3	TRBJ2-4	CASSFSALAKNIQYF	TGTGCCAGCAGCTTCTCTGCACTAGCCAAAAACATTCAGTACTTC
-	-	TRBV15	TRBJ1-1	CATSRGGVLSYLGTEAFF	TGTGCCACCAGCAGAGGGGGGGTTTTAAGCTACCTAGGCACTGAAGCTTTCTTT
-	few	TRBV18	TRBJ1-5	CASSPNHSNQPQHF	TGTGCCAGCTCACCGAATCATAGCAATCAGCCCCAGCATTTT
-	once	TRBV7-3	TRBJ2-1	CASSLIGGSYSEQFF	TGTGCCAGCAGCTTAATCGGGGGTTCCTACAGTGAGCAGTTCTTC
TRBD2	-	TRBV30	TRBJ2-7	CAWSPGGPYEQYF	TGTGCCTGGAGCCCGGGAGGGCCTTATGAGCAGTACTTC
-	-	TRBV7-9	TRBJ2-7	CASSWTGNAYEQYF	TGTGCCAGCAGCTGGACTGGAAATGCCTACGAGCAGTACTTC
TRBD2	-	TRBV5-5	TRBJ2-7	CASSYDSGRFYEQYF	TGTGCCAGCAGCTATGATAGCGGGAGGTTCTACGAGCAGTACTTC
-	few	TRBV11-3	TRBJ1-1	CASSFGGDTRAEAFF	TGTGCCAGCAGCTTCGGCGGGGATACGCGGGCTGAAGCTTTCTTT